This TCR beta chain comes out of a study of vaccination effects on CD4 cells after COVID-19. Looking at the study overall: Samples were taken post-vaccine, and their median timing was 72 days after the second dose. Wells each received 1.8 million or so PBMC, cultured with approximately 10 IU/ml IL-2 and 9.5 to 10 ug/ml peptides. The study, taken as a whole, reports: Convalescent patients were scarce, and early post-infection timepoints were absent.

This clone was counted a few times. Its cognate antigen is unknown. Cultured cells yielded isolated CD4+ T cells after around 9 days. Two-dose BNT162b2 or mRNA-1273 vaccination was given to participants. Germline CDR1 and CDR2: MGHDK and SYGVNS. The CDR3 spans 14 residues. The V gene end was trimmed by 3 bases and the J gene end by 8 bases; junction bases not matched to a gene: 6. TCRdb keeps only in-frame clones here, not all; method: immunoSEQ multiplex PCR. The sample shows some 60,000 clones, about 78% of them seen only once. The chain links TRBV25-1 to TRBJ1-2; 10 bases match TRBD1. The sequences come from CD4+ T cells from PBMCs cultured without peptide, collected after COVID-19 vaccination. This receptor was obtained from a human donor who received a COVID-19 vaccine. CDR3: CASSEQGDRGGYTF. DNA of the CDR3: TGTGCCAGCAGTGAGCAGGGGGACAGGGGAGGCTACACCTTC.